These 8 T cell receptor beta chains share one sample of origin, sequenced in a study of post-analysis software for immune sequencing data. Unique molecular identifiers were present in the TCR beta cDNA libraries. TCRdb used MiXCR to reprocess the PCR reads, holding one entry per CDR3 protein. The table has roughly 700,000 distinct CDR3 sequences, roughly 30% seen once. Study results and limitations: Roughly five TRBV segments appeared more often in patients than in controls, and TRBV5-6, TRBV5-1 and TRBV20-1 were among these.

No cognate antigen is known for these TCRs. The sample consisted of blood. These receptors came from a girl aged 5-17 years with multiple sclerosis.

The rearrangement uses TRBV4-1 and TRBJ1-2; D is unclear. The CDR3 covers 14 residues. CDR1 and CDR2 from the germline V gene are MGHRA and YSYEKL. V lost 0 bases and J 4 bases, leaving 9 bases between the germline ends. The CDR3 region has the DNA TGCGCCAGCAGCCAAGATGCACTCTTCTATGGCTACACCTTC. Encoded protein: CASSQDALFYGYTF.

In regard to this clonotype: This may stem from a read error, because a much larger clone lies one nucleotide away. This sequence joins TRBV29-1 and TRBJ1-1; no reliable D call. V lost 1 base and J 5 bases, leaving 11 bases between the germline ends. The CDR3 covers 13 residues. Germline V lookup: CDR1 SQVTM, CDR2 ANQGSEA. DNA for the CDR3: TGCAGCGTTGAAGGCCTCGCAAGGACTGAAGCTTTCTTT. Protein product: CSVEGLARTEAFF.

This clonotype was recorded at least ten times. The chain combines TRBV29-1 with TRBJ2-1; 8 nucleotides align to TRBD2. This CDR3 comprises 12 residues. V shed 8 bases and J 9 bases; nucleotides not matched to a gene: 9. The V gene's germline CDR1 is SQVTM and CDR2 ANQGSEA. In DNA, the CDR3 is TGCAGCTCCCTCAGCGGGAGAGTTGAGCAGTTCTTC. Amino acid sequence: CSSLSGRVEQFF.

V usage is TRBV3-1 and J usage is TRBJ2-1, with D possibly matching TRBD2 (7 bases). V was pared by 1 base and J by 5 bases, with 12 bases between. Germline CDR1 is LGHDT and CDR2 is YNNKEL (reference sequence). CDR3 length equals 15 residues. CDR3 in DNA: TGTGCCAGCAGCCAAGCAGACGGGGGGCACAATGAGCAGTTCTTC. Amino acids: CASSQADGGHNEQFF.

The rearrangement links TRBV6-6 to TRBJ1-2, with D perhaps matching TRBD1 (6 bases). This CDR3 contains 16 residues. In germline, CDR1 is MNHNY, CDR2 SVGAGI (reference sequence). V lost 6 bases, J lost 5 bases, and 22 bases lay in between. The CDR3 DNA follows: TGTGCCAGCAGCTACGCCCGACAGGCCGTTGGATATGGCTACACCTTC. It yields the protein CASSYARQAVGYGYTF.

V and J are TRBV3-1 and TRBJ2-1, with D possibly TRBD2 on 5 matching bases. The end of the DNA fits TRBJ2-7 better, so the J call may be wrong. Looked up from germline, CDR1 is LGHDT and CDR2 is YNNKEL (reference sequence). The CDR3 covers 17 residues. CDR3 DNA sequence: TGTGCCAGCAGCCCTGACTACGCAAGGACCCCCTACAATGAGCAGTACTTC. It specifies CASSPDYARTPYNEQYF.

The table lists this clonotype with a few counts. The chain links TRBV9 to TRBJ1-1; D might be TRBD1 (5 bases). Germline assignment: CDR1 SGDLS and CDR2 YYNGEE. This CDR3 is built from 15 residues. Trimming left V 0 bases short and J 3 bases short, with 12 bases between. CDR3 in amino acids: CASSVAPGRDTEAFF. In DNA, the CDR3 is TGTGCCAGCAGCGTAGCTCCAGGGCGGGACACTGAAGCTTTCTTT.

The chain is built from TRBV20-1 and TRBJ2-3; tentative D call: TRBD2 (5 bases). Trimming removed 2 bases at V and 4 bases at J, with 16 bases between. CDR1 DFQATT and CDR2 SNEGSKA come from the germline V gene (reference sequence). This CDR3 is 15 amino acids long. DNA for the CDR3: TGCAGTGCTAGAACAACTAGTATCGGAGCAGATACGCAGTATTTT. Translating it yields CSARTTSIGADTQYF.